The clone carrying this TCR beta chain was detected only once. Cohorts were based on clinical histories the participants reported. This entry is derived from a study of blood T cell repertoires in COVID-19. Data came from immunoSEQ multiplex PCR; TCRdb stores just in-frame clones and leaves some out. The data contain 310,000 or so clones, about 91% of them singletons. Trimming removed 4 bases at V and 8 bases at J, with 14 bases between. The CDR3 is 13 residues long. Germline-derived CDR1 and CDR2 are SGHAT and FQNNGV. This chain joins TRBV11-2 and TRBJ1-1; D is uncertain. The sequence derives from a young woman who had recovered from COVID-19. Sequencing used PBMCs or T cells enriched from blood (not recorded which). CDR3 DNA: TGTGCCAGCAGCTCCTGGGTGGAGGGAGAAGCTTTCTTT. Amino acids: CASSSWVEGEAFF.